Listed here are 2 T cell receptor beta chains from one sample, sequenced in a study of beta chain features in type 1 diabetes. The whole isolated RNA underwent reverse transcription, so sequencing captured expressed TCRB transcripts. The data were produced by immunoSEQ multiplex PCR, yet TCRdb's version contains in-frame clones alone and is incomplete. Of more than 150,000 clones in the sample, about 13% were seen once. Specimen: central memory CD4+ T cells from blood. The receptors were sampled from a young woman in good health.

CDR3 region: CASRERSYNEQFF. CDR3 sequence (DNA): TGTGCCAGTAGGGAGCGCTCCTACAATGAGCAGTTCTTC. The rearrangement links TRBV19 to TRBJ2-1; D is undetermined. Trimming pared 6 bases from V and 0 bases from J, leaving 6 bases between. Per germline, CDR1 LNHDA and CDR2 SQIVND (reference sequence). This CDR3 region has 13 residues. The full variable domain, with the rest looked up from reference TRBV19 and TRBJ2-1, is DGGITQSPKYLFRKEGQNVTLSCEQNLNHDAMYWYRQDPGQGLRLIYYSQIVNDFQKGDIAEGYSVSREKKESFPLTVTSAQKNPTAFYLCASRERSYNEQFFGPGTRLTVL.

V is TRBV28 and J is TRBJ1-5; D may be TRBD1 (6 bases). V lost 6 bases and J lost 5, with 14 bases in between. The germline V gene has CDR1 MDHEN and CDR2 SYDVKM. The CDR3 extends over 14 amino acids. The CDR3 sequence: CASRGPGGHQPQHF. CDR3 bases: TGTGCCAGCAGGGGGCCGGGGGGGCATCAGCCCCAGCATTTT.